In its sample, the clone carrying this T cell receptor (beta chain) was seen a few times. Germline V lookup: CDR1 SGHRS, CDR2 YFSETQ. The ends lost 3 bases at V and 1 base at J; junction bases unmatched: 6. The CDR3 has 15 residues. The sample is drawn from a study of cytomegalovirus exposure and HLA in healthy donors. The PCR made use of 60 Vbeta and 13 Jbeta primers. Sequencing was performed with immunoSEQ multiplex PCR; in TCRdb, only in-frame clones are kept and a portion is missing. The data contain around 300,000 clones, just over 70% of them singletons. This sequence joins TRBV5-1 and TRBJ2-7, with TRBD2 matching 8 bases. The sequenced sample was PBMCs. The clonotype was recovered from a female donor in good health and CMV-seronegative. DNA for the CDR3: TGCGCCAGCAGCTGGGACGCGGGAGGATCCTACGAGCAGTACTTC. It codes for CASSWDAGGSYEQYF.